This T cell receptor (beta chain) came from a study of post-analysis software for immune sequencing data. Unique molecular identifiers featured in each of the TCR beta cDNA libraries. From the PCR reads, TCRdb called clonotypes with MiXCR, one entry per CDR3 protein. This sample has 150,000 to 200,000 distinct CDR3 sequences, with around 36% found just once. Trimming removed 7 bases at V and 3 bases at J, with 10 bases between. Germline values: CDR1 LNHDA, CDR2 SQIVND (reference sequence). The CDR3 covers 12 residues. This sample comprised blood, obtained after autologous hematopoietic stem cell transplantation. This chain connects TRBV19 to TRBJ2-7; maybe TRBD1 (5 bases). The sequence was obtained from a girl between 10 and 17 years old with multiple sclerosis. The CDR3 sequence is CASTEDSYEQYF. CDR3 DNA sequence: TGTGCCAGTACCGAAGACAGCTACGAGCAGTACTTC.